Listed below are T cell receptor beta chains from one sample, sequenced in a study of T cells in Graves' hyperthyroidism and ophthalmopathy. TCRdb passed the multiplex PCR reads through MiXCR, listing each CDR3 protein once. The sample includes some 350,000 distinct CDR3 sequences, 15% to 18% of them seen just once. Material: blood. The receptors were gathered from a woman between 18 and 30 years old with Graves' hyperthyroidism that later progressed to Graves' ophthalmopathy. The CDR3 runs from the conserved cysteine through the conserved F or W. A D gene is named only where the DNA matches it firmly. Expanded clones are given a class, and other clones once, few, many or no size at all.

abundance,d_gene,v_gene,j_gene,CDR3aa,CDR3nt
-,-,TRBV5-1,TRBJ2-7,CASSLGLGVYSYEQYF,TGCGCCAGCAGCTTGGGACTAGGCGTATATTCCTACGAGCAGTACTTC
few,-,TRBV27,TRBJ2-1,CASMFSNEQFF,TGTGCCAGCATGTTCTCGAATGAGCAGTTCTTC
few,-,TRBV6-2/TRBV6-3,TRBJ2-2,CASSGQPTSNTGELFF,TGTGCCAGCAGCGGACAGCCTACTTCTAACACCGGGGAGCTGTTTTTT
many,TRBD1,TRBV7-2,TRBJ2-2,CASSLGPDRANTGELFF,TGTGCCAGCAGCTTAGGACCGGACAGGGCGAACACCGGGGAGCTGTTTTTT
many,-,TRBV7-8,TRBJ2-7,CASSFRGQGGTYEQYF,TGTGCCAGCAGCTTTCGCGGACAAGGAGGCACCTACGAGCAGTACTTC
-,-,TRBV5-1,TRBJ1-6,CASQLQDSENSPLHF,TGCGCCAGCCAGCTTCAGGACAGTGAAAATTCACCCCTCCACTTT
-,-,TRBV27,TRBJ1-2,CASRLDRFNGYTF,TGTGCCAGCAGACTGGACAGATTTAATGGCTACACCTTC
-,-,TRBV27,TRBJ2-1,CASREEGEGYNEQFF,TGTGCCAGCAGGGAGGAAGGAGAAGGCTACAATGAGCAGTTCTTC
-,-,TRBV18,TRBJ2-3,CASSPQVKWSTDTQYF,TGTGCCAGCTCACCACAGGTTAAATGGAGTACAGATACGCAGTATTTT
few,-,TRBV20-1,TRBJ2-7,CSARGGTHYEQYF,TGCAGTGCCAGAGGGGGAACCCACTACGAGCAGTACTTC
many,-,TRBV30,TRBJ2-3,CAWSRGRYTDTQYF,TGTGCCTGGTCCAGGGGCCGCTACACAGATACGCAGTATTTT
many,TRBD2,TRBV28,TRBJ2-7,CASSLFWTSGTYEQYF,TGTGCCAGCAGTTTATTCTGGACTAGCGGAACCTACGAGCAGTACTTC
once,TRBD1,TRBV28,TRBJ1-4,CAKGLRDRVRTNEKLFF,TGTGCCAAGGGACTCCGGGACAGGGTAAGAACTAATGAAAAACTGTTTTTT